The subject of this entry is one T cell receptor beta chain. What it binds is not known. The data are from a study of identical twins. Trimming cost V 6 bases and J 0 bases, with 14 bases left between them. The CDR3 runs 15 residues. Germline CDR1 SNHLY, CDR2 FYNNEI. Template switching added a universal primer binding site, and final cDNA carried unique molecular identifiers. MiXCR, run by TCRdb on the 5' RACE reads, gives a single entry per CDR3 protein. This table holds some 1,700,000 distinct CDR3 sequences, under 35% found once. Findings and limits, study-wide: Twins shared beta out-of-frame sequences in excess, but this excess was weaker. Invariant MAIT and iNKT cells are populations that could partly confound zero-insertion analyses.

The sequenced material came from cord blood. This clonotype originated in a newborn girl in good health. The rearrangement links TRBV2 to TRBJ1-2, with D maybe TRBD1 (6 bases). The CDR3 DNA follows: TGTGCCAGCAGCTTGACAGGCATACCTAACTATGGCTACACCTTC. It encodes CASSLTGIPNYGYTF.